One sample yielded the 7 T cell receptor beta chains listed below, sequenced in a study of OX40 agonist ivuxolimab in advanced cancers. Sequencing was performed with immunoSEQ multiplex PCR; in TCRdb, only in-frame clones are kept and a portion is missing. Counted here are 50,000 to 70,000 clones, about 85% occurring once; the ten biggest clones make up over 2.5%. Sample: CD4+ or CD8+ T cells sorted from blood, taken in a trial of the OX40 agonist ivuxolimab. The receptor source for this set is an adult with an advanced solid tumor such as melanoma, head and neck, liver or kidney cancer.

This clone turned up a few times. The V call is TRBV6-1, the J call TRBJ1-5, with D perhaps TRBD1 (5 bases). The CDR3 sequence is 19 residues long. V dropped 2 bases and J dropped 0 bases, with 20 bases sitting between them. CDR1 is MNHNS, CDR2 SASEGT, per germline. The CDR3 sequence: CASSERLGGGIGSNQPQHF. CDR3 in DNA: TGTGCCAGCAGTGAAAGGTTGGGGGGTGGGATAGGTAGCAATCAGCCCCAGCATTTT.

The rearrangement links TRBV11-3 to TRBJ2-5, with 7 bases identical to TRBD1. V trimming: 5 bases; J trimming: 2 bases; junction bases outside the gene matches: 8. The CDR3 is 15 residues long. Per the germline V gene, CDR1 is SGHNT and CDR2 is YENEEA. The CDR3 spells CASSQGVGDQETQYF. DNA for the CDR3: TGTGCCAGCAGCCAGGGGGTGGGAGATCAAGAGACCCAGTACTTC.

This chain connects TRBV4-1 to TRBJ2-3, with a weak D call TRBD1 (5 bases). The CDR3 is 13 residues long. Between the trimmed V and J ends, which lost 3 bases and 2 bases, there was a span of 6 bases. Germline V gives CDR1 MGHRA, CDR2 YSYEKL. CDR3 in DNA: TGCGCCAGCAGCCAGACAGCCACAGATACGCAGTATTTT. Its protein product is CASSQTATDTQYF.

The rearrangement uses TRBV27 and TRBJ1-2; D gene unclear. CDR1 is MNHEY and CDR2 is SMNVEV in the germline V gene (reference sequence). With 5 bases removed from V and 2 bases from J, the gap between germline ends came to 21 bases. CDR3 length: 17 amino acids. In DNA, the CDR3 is TGTGCCAGCAGTAAATTGACTGCGGACGCGCCCAACTATGGCTACACCTTC. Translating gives CASSKLTADAPNYGYTF.

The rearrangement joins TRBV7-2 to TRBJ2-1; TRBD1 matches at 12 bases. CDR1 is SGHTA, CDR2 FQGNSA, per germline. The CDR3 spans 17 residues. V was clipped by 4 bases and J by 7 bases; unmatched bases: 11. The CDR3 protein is CASSSGSGTGGVNEQFF. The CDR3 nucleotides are TGTGCCAGCAGCTCCGGATCCGGGACAGGGGGCGTAAATGAGCAGTTCTTC.

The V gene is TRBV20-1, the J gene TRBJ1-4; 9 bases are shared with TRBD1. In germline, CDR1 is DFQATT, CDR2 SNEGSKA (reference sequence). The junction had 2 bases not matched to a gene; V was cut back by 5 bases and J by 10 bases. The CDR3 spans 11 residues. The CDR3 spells CSAGQGSKLFF. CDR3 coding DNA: TGCAGTGCTGGACAGGGGTCAAAACTGTTTTTT.

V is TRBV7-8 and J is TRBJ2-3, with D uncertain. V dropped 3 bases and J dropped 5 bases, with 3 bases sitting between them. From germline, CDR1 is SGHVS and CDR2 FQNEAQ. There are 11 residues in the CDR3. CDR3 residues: CASSFLDTQYF. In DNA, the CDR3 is TGTGCCAGCAGCTTCTTAGATACGCAGTATTTT.